Following are 19 T cell receptor beta chains from one sample sequenced in a study of early T cells in non-severe SARS-CoV-2 infection (dated by TCRdb to about 2021). The library was made by 5' RACE. Sequencing used a NextSeq 500. TCRdb reran the public reads through fastp at Q25 and MiXCR, keeping productive beta chains. Every distinct CDR3 protein forms one entry, paired with its most common genes and DNA. This sample holds over 60,000 distinct CDR3 sequences; roughly 10% were observed only once. The ten largest clones represent about 6.1% of the sample. Material: whole blood. The receptors come from an adult who was a healthcare worker with PCR-confirmed SARS-CoV-2 infection or an uninfected control (not recorded which).

The chain recombines TRBV10-2 with TRBJ1-4; D unclear. V lost 8 bases and J 7 bases, leaving 8 bases between the germline ends. Germline V gene lookup returns CDR1 WSHSY and CDR2 SAAADI. The CDR3 loop spans 11 amino acids. For the CDR3, the DNA is TGCGCCAGCCTCATTAGTGAAAAACTGTTTTTT. Translated: CASLISEKLFF.

This clonotype was seen repeatedly, ten times or more. This sequence joins TRBV2 and TRBJ2-3; D gene uncertain. CDR3 length: 15 amino acids. CDR1 and CDR2 from the germline V gene are SNHLY and FYNNEI. V shed 6 bases and J shed 2 bases, with 15 bases lying between them. CDR3 region: CASSSAPALTDTQYF. CDR3 in DNA: TGTGCCAGCAGCTCCGCCCCAGCGCTCACAGATACGCAGTATTTT.

This clonotype was seen ten or more times. This chain links TRBV20-1 with TRBJ2-1; 12 bases fit TRBD2. This CDR3 has 17 amino acids. Unmatched junction bases numbered 11, after V lost 2 bases and J lost 6 bases. Germline values: CDR1 DFQATT, CDR2 SNEGSKA (reference sequence). This CDR3 reads CSARSPYGLAGTNEQFF. The CDR3 DNA reads TGCAGTGCTAGATCCCCTTACGGACTAGCGGGGACCAATGAGCAGTTCTTC.

This clonotype was seen many times. The rearrangement joins TRBV11-3 to TRBJ2-7; D not certain. The CDR3 extends over 12 amino acids. Looked up from germline, CDR1 is SGHNT and CDR2 is YENEEA. Trimming cost V 2 bases and J 1 base, with 3 bases left between them. This CDR3 reads CASSLRSYEQYF. DNA of the CDR3: TGTGCCAGCAGCTTACGATCCTACGAGCAGTACTTC.

There are many counts of this clonotype. This chain's CDR3 is CASSDSPGGGSYNEQFF. CDR3 bases: TGTGCCAGCAGTGACTCCCCCGGGGGAGGGTCCTACAATGAGCAGTTCTTC. The chain couples TRBV6-4 to TRBJ2-1; 7 bases are a match to TRBD2. The germline V gene has CDR1 MRHNA and CDR2 SNTAGT. The CDR3 is 17 residues long. V dropped 0 bases and J dropped 1; count of bases not matched to a gene: 6.

This clonotype appeared many times. The chain uses TRBV12-3 or TRBV12-4 and TRBJ2-1; D is uncertain. V was cut by 6 bases and J by 0 bases, with 6 bases left in between. The CDR3 consists of 13 residues. CDR3 DNA: TGTGCCAGCAGCCCGAGCTCCTACAATGAGCAGTTCTTC. It codes for CASSPSSYNEQFF.

This clonotype showed up just a few times. The J gene is TRBJ2-5, the V gene TRBV29-1; D is undetermined. The CDR3 spans 10 residues. Trimming shortened V by 2 bases and J by 9 bases, and 7 bases separated the two germline ends. The germline gives CDR1 SQVTM, CDR2 ANQGSEA. DNA of the CDR3: TGCAGCGTTGAATCGTCGGCCCAGTACTTC. The encoded protein is CSVESSAQYF.

V is TRBV11-3 and J is TRBJ2-1, with D perhaps given as TRBD1 or TRBD2 (5 bases each). The CDR3 loop spans 16 amino acids. Germline CDR1 reads SGHNT; CDR2 reads YENEEA. Trimming took 4 bases from V and 2 from J, leaving 15 bases between them. CDR3 in amino acids: CASSSRRGVPYNEQFF. The CDR3 DNA reads as TGTGCCAGCAGCTCTCGCAGAGGGGTTCCCTACAATGAGCAGTTCTTC.

This clonotype was counted only a few times. This rearrangement joins TRBV19 to TRBJ2-6; D ambiguous. Trimming left V 5 bases short and J 10 bases short, with 12 bases between. CDR3 length: 13 amino acids. Germline V gene sequence: CDR1 LNHDA, CDR2 SQIVND (reference sequence). Here the CDR3 reads CASSPQDLNVLTF. The DNA for the CDR3 is TGTGCCAGTAGTCCCCAGGACCTTAACGTCCTGACTTTC.

This clonotype was recorded once. V is TRBV6-2 or TRBV6-3 and J is TRBJ2-5, with TRBD2 matching 9 bases. V dropped 2 bases and J dropped 2; count of bases not matched to a gene: 6. CDR1 and CDR2 (germline): MNHEY, SVGEGT. This CDR3 is built from 16 residues. CDR3 DNA: TGTGCCAGCAGTTACGTTGCTAGCGGGACGCAAGAGACCCAGTACTTC. Translating it yields CASSYVASGTQETQYF.

This clonotype was observed at least ten times. V gene TRBV11-2 combines with J gene TRBJ1-4, with D hard to call. Looked up from germline, CDR1 is SGHAT and CDR2 is FQNNGV. The V gene lost 1 base and the J gene lost 3 bases, with 9 bases spanning the gap. The CDR3 is 15 amino acids. Written as DNA, the CDR3 is TGTGCCAGCAGCTTAGGCGGGCGCCCTAATGAAAAACTGTTTTTT. Protein: CASSLGGRPNEKLFF.

The genes are TRBV10-3 and TRBJ2-1; weak D call: TRBD2 (6 bases). Between the trimmed V and J ends, which lost 9 bases and 4 bases, there was a span of 10 bases. The CDR3 runs 12 residues. The germline gives CDR1 ENHRY, CDR2 SYGVKD. CDR3 in DNA: TGTGCCATGGGGACTGGATACAATGAGCAGTTCTTC. Translating gives CAMGTGYNEQFF.

This clonotype was observed many times. This chain connects TRBV6-5 to TRBJ2-1; D is perhaps TRBD2 (6 bases). This CDR3 spans 15 amino acids. Trimming left V 2 bases short and J 0 bases short, with 8 bases between. Germline V lookup: CDR1 MNHEY, CDR2 SVGAGI. The CDR3 DNA sequence: TGTGCCAGCAGTTACCGGGAGAGCTCCTACAATGAGCAGTTCTTC. Translating gives CASSYRESSYNEQFF.

The chain employs TRBV7-8 and TRBJ2-1; D ambiguous. CDR1 SGHVS and CDR2 FQNEAQ come from the germline V gene. Trimming removed 5 bases from V and 4 bases from J, with 18 bases in between. The CDR3 totals 16 residues. CDR3 loop: CASSPIVIGVYNEQFF. CDR3 coding DNA: TGTGCCAGCAGCCCCATAGTGATTGGAGTTTACAATGAGCAGTTCTTC.

This clonotype was observed at least ten times. The V call is TRBV24-1, the J call TRBJ1-1; unclear D gene. Germline values: CDR1 KGHDR, CDR2 SFDVKD. This CDR3 is built from 14 residues. The germline V and J ends were trimmed by 3 bases and 1 base, with 8 bases remaining between them. This CDR3 reads CATSDRGSNTEAFF. The DNA for the CDR3 is TGTGCCACCAGTGATCGGGGATCGAACACTGAAGCTTTCTTT.

This clonotype was seen ten or more times. The chain employs TRBV9 and TRBJ2-1; the D gene is possibly TRBD2 (6 bases). V was trimmed by 4 bases and J by 2 bases, leaving 13 bases between them. This CDR3 comprises 15 residues. Looked up from germline, CDR1 is SGDLS and CDR2 is YYNGEE. This CDR3 reads CASSPRLATYNEQFF. Here the CDR3 DNA reads TGTGCCAGCAGCCCCCGTCTAGCGACCTACAATGAGCAGTTCTTC.

J is TRBJ2-3 and V is TRBV6-5; tentative D call: TRBD1 (5 bases). V lost 8 bases, J lost 2 bases, and 11 bases lay in between. Looked up from germline, CDR1 is MNHEY and CDR2 is SVGAGI. This CDR3 region has 13 residues. The DNA of the CDR3 is TGTGCCAGCCGCCAGGGTTCCACAGATACGCAGTATTTT. Translating it yields CASRQGSTDTQYF.

The V gene is TRBV20-1, the J gene TRBJ1-2; tentatively, D is TRBD1 (5 bases). Trimming cost V 0 bases and J 6 bases, with 8 bases left between them. CDR1 is DFQATT and CDR2 is SNEGSKA in the germline V gene (reference sequence). There are 12 residues in the CDR3. In DNA, the CDR3 is TGCAGTGCTAGAGACGGGGGGAATGGCTACACCTTC. Translating it yields CSARDGGNGYTF.

The sample holds many counts of this clonotype. The gene calls are TRBV5-1 and TRBJ2-3; D might be TRBD1 (6 bases). Trimming pared 0 bases from V and 0 bases from J, leaving 11 bases between. The length of the CDR3 is 16 residues. Germline CDR1 and CDR2: SGHRS and YFSETQ. For the CDR3, the DNA is TGCGCCAGCAGCTTGGACGGACAGCTGAGCACAGATACGCAGTATTTT. Translated: CASSLDGQLSTDTQYF.